This T cell receptor (beta chain) was recovered during a study of blood T cell repertoires in COVID-19. The data were produced by immunoSEQ multiplex PCR, yet TCRdb's version contains in-frame clones alone and is incomplete. The table lists some 150,000 clones, about 89% of them singletons, with roughly 37% in the top ten. In germline, CDR1 is SSHAT, CDR2 FNYEAQ (reference sequence). V dropped 1 base and J dropped 7; count of bases not matched to a gene: 9. The CDR3 spans 16 residues. This sequence was found in a man aged 50 to 59 who had recovered from COVID-19. This chain joins TRBV7-7 and TRBJ2-2, with 7 bases lining up with TRBD1. Sequences were obtained from peripheral blood. The CDR3 region has the DNA TGTGCCAGCAGCTTAGGATCCACAGGGGCTGGCGGGGAGCTGTTTTTT. Encoded protein: CASSLGSTGAGGELFF.